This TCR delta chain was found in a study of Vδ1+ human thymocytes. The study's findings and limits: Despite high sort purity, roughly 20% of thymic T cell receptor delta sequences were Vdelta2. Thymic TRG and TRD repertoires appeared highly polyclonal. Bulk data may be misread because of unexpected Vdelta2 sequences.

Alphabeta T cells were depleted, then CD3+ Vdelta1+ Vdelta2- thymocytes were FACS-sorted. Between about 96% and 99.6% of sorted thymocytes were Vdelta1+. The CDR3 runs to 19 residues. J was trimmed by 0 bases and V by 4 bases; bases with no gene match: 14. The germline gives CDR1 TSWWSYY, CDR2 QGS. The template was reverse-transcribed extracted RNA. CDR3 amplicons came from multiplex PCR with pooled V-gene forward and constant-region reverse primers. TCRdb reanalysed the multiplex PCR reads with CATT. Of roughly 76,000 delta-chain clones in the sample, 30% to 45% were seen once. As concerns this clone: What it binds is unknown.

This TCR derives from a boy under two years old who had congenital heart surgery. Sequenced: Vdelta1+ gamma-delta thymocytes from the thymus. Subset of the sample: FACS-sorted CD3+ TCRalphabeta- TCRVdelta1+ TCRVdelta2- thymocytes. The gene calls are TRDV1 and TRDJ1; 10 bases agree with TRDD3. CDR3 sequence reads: CALGARGSVLGDYTDKLIF. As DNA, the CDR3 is TGTGCTCTTGGGGCACGGGGATCAGTACTGGGGGATTACACCGATAAACTCATCTTT.